This TCR beta chain was obtained from a study of cytomegalovirus exposure and HLA in healthy donors. Background on the study: The same platform as the approximately 670 first-cohort repertoires was used for the 120 validation repertoires, a later analysis reported.

This clone was seen only once. What it recognizes is unknown. General study results and limits: Three CMV-associated chains proved CMV antigen-specific in vitro.

Sequenced by immunoSEQ multiplex PCR; TCRdb stores in-frame clones only, minus some. The data hold roughly 330,000 clones, with around 90% observed a single time. Germline loops: CDR1 SGHDT, CDR2 YYEEEE. V trimming: 4 bases; J trimming: 1 base; junction bases outside the gene matches: 5. There are 14 residues in the CDR3. The clonotype was recovered from a woman aged 25 to 39 in good health and CMV-seropositive. The genes are TRBV5-6 and TRBJ2-7, with 7 bases aligning to TRBD1. The specimen sequenced was PBMCs. In nucleotides, the CDR3 is TGTGCCAGCAGCCCGACAGGGAATTCCTACGAGCAGTACTTC. It translates to CASSPTGNSYEQYF.